One and the same sample provided the 19 T cell receptor beta chains below, sequenced in a study of blood T cell repertoires in COVID-19 (dated by TCRdb to about 2020). The library was obtained by the immunoSEQ multiplex PCR assay. The clones in this table, taken by TCRdb from immuneACCESS, are in-frame only. Not every clone is retained; where verified, under half of the shortfall comes from an unresolved V gene, and the cause of the rest is unknown. Counted in this sample were around 230,000 clones; roughly four fifths of them appeared once. The leading ten clones occupy 15% of the sample. The sample was PBMCs or T cells enriched from blood (not recorded which). Receptors were obtained from a man aged 40-55 years who had recovered from COVID-19.

This chain joins TRBV6-5 and TRBJ2-7; 10 positions match TRBD1. CDR3 length equals 15 residues. Germline CDR1 MNHEY, CDR2 SVGAGI. Losses at the gene ends were 2 bases for V and 3 bases for J; bases not matched to a gene: 4. The CDR3 DNA sequence: TGTGCCAGCAGTTACGGGACAGGGGTCCTCTACGAGCAGTACTTC. Translation gives CASSYGTGVLYEQYF.

This clone occurred once. This chain connects TRBV19 to TRBJ1-3, with 7 nucleotides matching TRBD1. V dropped 5 bases and J dropped 0; count of bases not matched to a gene: 4. The germline V gene encodes CDR1 LNHDA and CDR2 SQIVND (reference sequence). CDR3 size: 15 residues. CDR3 region: CASSRQGVSGNTIYF. The CDR3, as DNA: TGTGCCAGTAGTCGCCAGGGGGTCTCTGGAAACACCATATATTTT.

A single count supports this clone. The CDR3 sequence: CASSQNGQHNEQFF. The CDR3 coding sequence is TGTGCCAGCAGCCAAAACGGACAGCACAATGAGCAGTTCTTC. The genes are TRBV3-1 (or the pseudogene TRBV3-2) and TRBJ2-1; D may be TRBD1 (6 bases). The CDR3 runs 14 residues. V lost 2 bases, J lost 5 bases, and 10 bases lay in between. Germline V gene data show CDR1 as LGHDT and CDR2 as YNNKEL (reference sequence).

V gene TRBV7-8 combines with J gene TRBJ1-5, with D maybe TRBD1 (5 bases). Germline V gene lookup returns CDR1 SGHVS and CDR2 FQNEAQ. The CDR3 contains 15 residues. Trimming took off 1 base at V and 7 bases at J, with 14 bases between the two ends. The CDR3 sequence is CASSLVSQGGQPQHF. As DNA, the CDR3 is TGTGCCAGCAGCTTAGTATCGCAGGGAGGCCAGCCCCAGCATTTT.

This chain uses TRBV6-6 with TRBJ1-5; 7 bases fit TRBD1. Per the germline V gene, CDR1 is MNHNY and CDR2 is SVGAGI (reference sequence). V trimming: 6 bases; J trimming: 4 bases; junction bases outside the gene matches: 6. The CDR3 contains 14 residues. CDR3 nucleotide sequence: TGTGCCAGCAGAGAAGACAGGGCTAATCAGCCCCAGCATTTT. It specifies CASREDRANQPQHF.

The chain employs TRBV28 and TRBJ1-2; D ambiguous. This CDR3 is 11 amino acids long. V was pared by 4 bases and J by 8 bases, with 8 bases between. Germline CDR1 reads MDHEN; CDR2 reads SYDVKM. The CDR3 loop reads CASSSRLGYTF. The CDR3 nucleotides are TGTGCCAGCAGTTCCCGGTTAGGCTACACCTTC.

DNA of the CDR3: TGTGCGTCTGGGCAGGGAACGGGTCAGCCCCAGCATTTT. The encoded protein is CASGQGTGQPQHF. This chain uses TRBV2 with TRBJ1-5; TRBD1 is a possible D gene (5 bases). Germline values: CDR1 SNHLY, CDR2 FYNNEI. The CDR3 is 13 amino acids.

This clone was seen only once. The chain recombines TRBV7-3 with TRBJ2-3; 9 bases line up with TRBD2. Germline CDR1 reads SGHTA; CDR2 reads FQGTGA. This CDR3 has 14 amino acids. The J segment lost 2 bases and the V segment lost 4 bases, leaving 1 base of the junction unmatched. CDR3 amino acids: CASSSSGITDTQYF. The CDR3 DNA reads TGTGCCAGCAGCTCTAGCGGGATCACAGATACGCAGTATTTT.

This clone is a singleton in its sample. The J gene is TRBJ2-5, the V gene TRBV7-9, with a weak D call TRBD2 (7 bases). The germline gives CDR1 SEHNR, CDR2 FQNEAQ (reference sequence). The CDR3 loop spans 15 amino acids. Trimming left V 7 bases short and J 1 base short, with 16 bases between. The DNA of the CDR3 is TGTGCCAGCACCAAATCAAGGGGGGGCCAAGAGACCCAGTACTTC. It is translated as CASTKSRGGQETQYF.

This clone was counted a single time. The chain has TRBV27 and TRBJ1-5; 8 bases map to TRBD1. The ends lost 4 bases at V and 5 bases at J; junction bases unmatched: 16. The CDR3 is made up of 18 amino acids. Germline V gene lookup returns CDR1 MNHEY and CDR2 SMNVEV (reference sequence). The chain's CDR3 is CASSSGQGRDGSHQPQHF. DNA for the CDR3: TGTGCCAGCAGTTCAGGACAGGGCCGAGACGGGAGTCATCAGCCCCAGCATTTT.

CDR3 nucleotide sequence: TGTGCCAGCAGTGCCGGGACTCGGAATGAGCAGTTCTTC. Translation: CASSAGTRNEQFF. The rearrangement uses TRBV6-4 and TRBJ2-1; D is perhaps TRBD2 (6 bases). The CDR3 runs to 13 residues. Germline V gene lookup returns CDR1 MRHNA and CDR2 SNTAGT. Trimming took 4 bases from V and 7 from J, leaving 11 bases between them.

This sequence joins TRBV28 and TRBJ2-1; 7 nucleotides agree with TRBD1. The V and J ends lost 8 bases and 6 bases, in that order; junction bases with no gene match: 7. Germline loops: CDR1 MDHEN, CDR2 SYDVKM. This CDR3 has 13 residues. In DNA, the CDR3 is TGTGCCAGCGGAGAGGGGGCTGGCAATGAGCAGTTCTTC. Its protein is CASGEGAGNEQFF.

In regard to this clone: This specimen includes other DNA sequences encoding the same CDR3. This rearrangement joins TRBV24-1 to TRBJ1-2, with 10 bases that match TRBD1. Germline V gene data show CDR1 as KGHDR and CDR2 as SFDVKD. The CDR3 is 15 residues long. Germline trimming cut 4 bases from V and 2 bases from J; bases unmatched to any gene: 3. This CDR3 is CATSDPGQGNYGYTF. In nucleotides, the CDR3 is TGTGCCACCAGTGACCCGGGACAGGGGAACTATGGCTACACCTTC.

The V gene is TRBV27, the J gene TRBJ2-7, with TRBD1 identical over 8 bases. CDR3 length equals 16 residues. J lost 0 bases, V lost 6 bases, and 10 bases had no gene match. Germline CDR1 and CDR2: MNHEY and SMNVEV (reference sequence). The CDR3 sequence is CASRTHRDRFSYEQYF. The CDR3 region has the DNA TGTGCCAGCAGGACCCACCGGGACAGGTTCTCCTACGAGCAGTACTTC.

The rearrangement links TRBV29-1 to TRBJ2-1; D perhaps matches TRBD1 (7 bases). This CDR3 contains 13 residues. Germline V gives CDR1 SQVTM, CDR2 ANQGSEA. V was shortened by 5 bases and J by 6 bases, with 14 bases between the two germline ends. CDR3 region: CSVRAGGFNEQFF. The CDR3 bases are TGCAGCGTTCGCGCAGGGGGGTTCAATGAGCAGTTCTTC.

This clone came up once. This rearrangement joins TRBV11-3 to TRBJ1-1; D not resolved. V was clipped by 2 bases and J by 1 base, with 5 bases between them. This CDR3 spans 13 amino acids. Looked up from germline, CDR1 is SGHNT and CDR2 is YENEEA. The CDR3 region has the DNA TGTGCCAGCAGCTTACGACAGAACACTGAAGCTTTCTTT. Encoded protein: CASSLRQNTEAFF.

The count of this clone is one. The chain couples TRBV6-2 or TRBV6-3 to TRBJ1-2, with TRBD1 matching 9 bases. CDR1 is MNHEY, CDR2 SVGEGT, per germline. V shed 6 bases and J 5 bases; nucleotides not matched to a gene: 4. CDR3 length equals 13 residues. The DNA of the CDR3 is TGTGCCAGCAGCCGGGACAGGGAATATGGCTACACCTTC. It is translated as CASSRDREYGYTF.

The rearrangement uses TRBV7-9 and TRBJ2-4; TRBD2 matches 13 bases. This CDR3 comprises 18 residues. Germline V gives CDR1 SEHNR, CDR2 FQNEAQ (reference sequence). V lost 1 base and J lost 2; bases outside the gene matches: 5. CDR3 region: CASSLDTSGRETKNIQYF. The CDR3 DNA sequence: TGTGCCAGCAGCTTAGACACTAGCGGGAGGGAGACCAAAAACATTCAGTACTTC.

The CDR3 bases are TGTGCCAGCAGCGAGGTTGGAATGAAGAAACTGTTTTTT. Translated, it gives CASSEVGMKKLFF. The chain employs TRBV25-1 and TRBJ1-4, with unresolved D. V shed 6 bases and J shed 11 bases, with 16 bases lying between them. The CDR3 extends over 13 amino acids. From germline, CDR1 is MGHDK and CDR2 SYGVNS.